These 13 T cell receptor beta chains share one sample of origin, sequenced in a study of shared clonotypes between healthy human individuals. Here immunoSEQ multiplex PCR was the method, and the copy in TCRdb shows in-frame clones only, minus some. Counted here are more than 2,000,000 clones, over 85% occurring once; the ten biggest clones make up around 0.4%. Sequencing input: naive CD4+ T cells from PBMCs. Stated subset: CD45RA+ positively selected. The receptor set was obtained from a man aged 18 to 35 in good health. Some clones in this sample may be carry-over from other donors' samples.

The CDR3 nucleotides read TGCGCCAGTCGTAGTCCGACGGGAGGGGCTATGAACACTGAAGCTTTCTTT. This gives the protein CASRSPTGGAMNTEAFF. V is TRBV5-1 and J is TRBJ1-1; D may be TRBD1 (5 bases). The CDR3 runs to 17 residues. The V and J ends lost 8 bases and 0 bases respectively, with 23 bases between them. From germline, CDR1 is SGHRS and CDR2 YFSETQ.

On this clone: Different DNA sequences within this sample yield the same CDR3. J is TRBJ2-7 and V is TRBV30, with a tentative D call TRBD2 (6 bases). The CDR3 has 10 amino acids. Trimming took 5 bases from V and 4 from J, leaving 6 bases between them. Looked up from germline, CDR1 is GTSNPN and CDR2 is SVGIG (reference sequence). The CDR3: CAWGGYEQYF. The DNA of the CDR3 is TGTGCCTGGGGGGGGTACGAGCAGTACTTC.

The CDR3 region has the DNA TGCAGCGTTGAAAATTTATTGGCCAGCGGTGAGCAGTTCTTC. Protein product: CSVENLLASGEQFF. V is TRBV29-1 and J is TRBJ2-1; maybe TRBD2 (5 bases). V lost 2 bases, J lost 9 bases, and 17 bases lay in between. This CDR3 spans 14 amino acids. Germline CDR1 and CDR2: SQVTM and ANQGSEA.

The chain carries TRBV6-5 and TRBJ1-2; 9 bases match TRBD1. Germline CDR1 MNHEY, CDR2 SVGAGI. This CDR3 has 15 amino acids. CDR3 sequence (DNA): TGTGGACGTGGGACAGGGCATCCCTTGAACTATGGCTACACCTTC. It encodes CGRGTGHPLNYGYTF.

The CDR3 DNA is TGTGCCATAAACCGGGGGGGGCTGAATAATGAGCAGTTCTTC. It translates to CAINRGGLNNEQFF. V and J are TRBV28 and TRBJ2-1; TRBD2 matches 8 bases. The germline V gene encodes CDR1 MDHEN and CDR2 SYDVKM. This CDR3 region has 14 residues. V shed 10 bases, J shed 7 bases, and the junction held 12 bases outside the gene matches.

This chain connects TRBV7-9 to TRBJ1-4; no clear D gene. This CDR3 has 19 residues. V was cut by 6 bases and J by 3 bases, with 26 bases left in between. The germline gives CDR1 SEHNR, CDR2 FQNEAQ (reference sequence). The CDR3 DNA sequence: TGTGCCAGCAGGGGTGAGGCCGGGCTCATGGGCAGTGCTAATGAAAAACTGTTTTTT. Translating gives CASRGEAGLMGSANEKLFF. The full variable domain, rest sourced from reference TRBV7-9 and TRBJ1-4, is DTGVSQNPRHKITKRGQNVTFRCDPISEHNRLYWYRQTLGQGPEFLTYFQNEAQLEKSRLLSDRFSAERPKGSFSTLEIQRTEQGDSAMYLCASRGEAGLMGSANEKLFFGSGTQLSVL.

This chain uses TRBV5-4 with TRBJ2-7; 8 nucleotides agree with TRBD2. The J segment lost 0 bases and the V segment lost 0 bases, leaving 5 bases of the junction unmatched. CDR1 is SGHNT, CDR2 YYREEE, per germline (reference sequence). This CDR3 has 16 residues. CDR3 loop: CASSLDGSGNSYEQYF. In DNA form, the CDR3 reads TGTGCCAGCAGCTTGGATGGTAGCGGGAACTCCTACGAGCAGTACTTC.

This chain joins TRBV10-3 and TRBJ2-5, with unresolved D. This CDR3 region has 14 residues. Germline CDR1 ENHRY, CDR2 SYGVKD. Trimming left V 4 bases short and J 1 base short, with 10 bases between. The DNA for the CDR3 is TGTGCCATCAGTGTTTCGTACAGCCAAGAGACCCAGTACTTC. Protein: CAISVSYSQETQYF.

The gene calls are TRBV9 and TRBJ2-1; TRBD2 agrees at 7 bases. Looked up from germline, CDR1 is SGDLS and CDR2 is YYNGEE. Trimming cost V 4 bases and J 0 bases; bases outside gene matches: 4. The CDR3 extends over 15 amino acids. For the CDR3, the DNA is TGTGCCAGCAGCTACAGCGGGGACTCCTACAATGAGCAGTTCTTC. Translation gives CASSYSGDSYNEQFF.

CDR3 in amino acids: CASSLEATSDTQYF. CDR3 bases: TGTGCCAGCAGCTTAGAGGCTACCTCTGATACGCAGTATTTT. The chain employs TRBV11-3 and TRBJ2-3; no reliable D call. From germline, CDR1 is SGHNT and CDR2 YENEEA. With 0 bases removed from V and 6 bases from J, the gap between germline ends came to 10 bases. This CDR3 is 14 amino acids long.

The genes are TRBV27 and TRBJ2-7; a weak D match, TRBD2 (5 bases). The CDR3 loop spans 14 amino acids. Germline loops: CDR1 MNHEY, CDR2 SMNVEV (reference sequence). The ends were cut back, 5 bases at V and 6 bases at J, with 17 bases in the middle. In nucleotides, the CDR3 is TGTGCCAGCAGTCTCCACCAGCCGGCGGGCGAGCAGTACTTC. Residues: CASSLHQPAGEQYF.

The chain couples TRBV27 to TRBJ2-1; tentative D call: TRBD1 (6 bases). V dropped 2 bases and J dropped 8 bases, with 13 bases sitting between them. The CDR3 has 14 residues. The germline gives CDR1 MNHEY, CDR2 SMNVEV (reference sequence). CDR3 loop: CASSLAYRVHEQFF. DNA for the CDR3: TGTGCCAGCAGTTTAGCCTACAGGGTCCATGAGCAGTTCTTC.

V gene TRBV5-6 combines with J gene TRBJ2-7, with 7 bases identical to TRBD2. V gave up 2 bases and J gave up 5 bases; unmatched junction bases: 13. The CDR3 contains 16 residues. Per the germline V gene, CDR1 is SGHDT and CDR2 is YYEEEE. The CDR3 region has the DNA TGTGCCAGCAGCTTTTTTGGGCAGGGAGGGACCCACGAGCAGTACTTC. This codes for CASSFFGQGGTHEQYF.